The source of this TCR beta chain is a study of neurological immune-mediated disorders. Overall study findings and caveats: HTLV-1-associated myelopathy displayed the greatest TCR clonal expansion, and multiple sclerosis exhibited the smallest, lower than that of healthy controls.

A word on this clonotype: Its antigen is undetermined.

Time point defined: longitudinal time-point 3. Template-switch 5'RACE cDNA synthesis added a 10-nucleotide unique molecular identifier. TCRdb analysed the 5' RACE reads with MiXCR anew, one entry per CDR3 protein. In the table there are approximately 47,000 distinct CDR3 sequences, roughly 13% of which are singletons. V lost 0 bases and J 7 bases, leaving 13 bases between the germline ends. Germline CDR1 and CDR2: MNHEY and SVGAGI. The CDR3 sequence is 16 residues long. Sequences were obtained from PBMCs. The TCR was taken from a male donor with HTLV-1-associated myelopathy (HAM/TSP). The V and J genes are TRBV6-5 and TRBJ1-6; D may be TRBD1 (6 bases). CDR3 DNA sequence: TGTGCCAGCAGTTACTCAGGACAGTCTAGGAATTCACCCCTCCACTTT. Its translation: CASSYSGQSRNSPLHF.